This is a list of T cell receptor beta chains from one sample in a study of OX40 agonist ivuxolimab in advanced cancers. TCRdb's table, derived via immunoSEQ multiplex PCR, lists solely in-frame clones and lacks some. The repertoire holds approximately 70,000 clones, roughly 84% seen once, with more than 1.4% in the top ten. The material was CD4+ or CD8+ T cells sorted from blood, obtained in a trial of the OX40 agonist ivuxolimab. The receptors shown here come from an adult with an advanced solid tumor such as melanoma, head and neck, liver or kidney cancer. The CDR3 runs from the conserved cysteine through the conserved F or W. D genes are given only for firm matches. Expanded clones are given a class, and other clones once, few, many or no size at all.

TRBV9	TRBJ2-7	.	few	CASSEGETYEQYF	TGTGCCAGCAGCGAGGGGGAGACCTACGAGCAGTACTTC
TRBV11-3	TRBJ2-3	.	.	CASSQGYPASNTQYF	TGTGCCAGCAGCCAAGGCTACCCGGCCTCAAATACGCAGTATTTT
TRBV2	TRBJ1-3	TRBD1	.	CASSETGAHGNTIYF	TGTGCCAGCAGTGAGACAGGGGCACATGGAAACACCATATATTTT
TRBV7-2	TRBJ1-3	.	few	CASSFPGRFSGNTIYF	TGTGCCAGCAGCTTCCCAGGGAGGTTTTCTGGAAACACCATATATTTT
TRBV6-5	TRBJ1-6	.	.	CASRGSSYNSPLHF	TGTGCCAGCAGGGGCAGCTCCTATAATTCACCCCTCCACTTT
TRBV2	TRBJ1-2	.	.	CASSARGVSPPYGYTF	TGTGCCAGCAGTGCGCGGGGGGTTTCTCCACCCTATGGCTACACCTTC
TRBV10-2	TRBJ2-3	.	.	CASSSPTADTQYF	TGCGCCAGCAGCTCACCCACCGCAGATACGCAGTATTTT
TRBV6-5	TRBJ2-7	.	.	CASASRGDYEQYF	TGTGCCAGCGCATCCAGGGGCGACTACGAGCAGTACTTC
TRBV28	TRBJ1-2	TRBD1	.	CASSLDREGFGYTF	TGTGCCAGCAGTTTAGACAGGGAAGGCTTTGGCTACACCTTC
TRBV9	TRBJ1-1	.	.	CASSVGPVNTEAFF	TGTGCCAGCAGCGTGGGACCGGTGAACACTGAAGCTTTCTTT
TRBV9	TRBJ1-4	TRBD1	.	CASSVVPGGASPNEKLFF	TGTGCCAGCAGCGTAGTGCCAGGGGGCGCGAGTCCTAATGAAAAACTGTTTTTT
TRBV6-5	TRBJ1-1	.	.	CASSAGPLRSFF	TGTGCCAGCAGCGCGGGCCCCCTTAGGTCTTTCTTT
TRBV6-1	TRBJ2-7	TRBD2	.	CASSGTSGGKGSYEQYF	TGTGCCAGCAGTGGGACTAGCGGGGGAAAAGGCTCCTACGAGCAGTACTTC
TRBV2	TRBJ2-4	TRBD1	.	CASSEAKTTGVGNIQYF	TGTGCCAGCAGTGAAGCGAAAACGACAGGGGTGGGGAACATTCAGTACTTC
TRBV7-9	TRBJ2-7	.	.	CASSLVQGTYEQYF	TGTGCCAGCAGCTTAGTCCAGGGTACCTACGAGCAGTACTTC
TRBV7-6	TRBJ1-3	TRBD1	.	CASSLGQGLPSGNTIYF	TGTGCCAGCAGCCTGGGACAGGGCCTCCCCTCTGGAAACACCATATATTTT
TRBV5-5	TRBJ2-7	.	.	CASSFYGAYEQYF	TGTGCCAGCAGCTTTTATGGGGCCTACGAGCAGTACTTC
TRBV6-6	TRBJ2-7	.	.	CASSKGGEQYF	TGTGCCAGCAGCAAGGGGGGCGAGCAGTACTTC
TRBV2	TRBJ2-3	.	.	CASDRDKGDTDTQYF	TGTGCCAGTGACCGGGACAAGGGAGACACAGATACGCAGTATTTT
TRBV4-1	TRBJ1-6	.	.	CASSQPPSSPLHF	TGCGCCAGCAGCCAACCCCCATCGTCACCCCTCCACTTT
TRBV6-1	TRBJ2-5	TRBD1	.	CASRGQDRGQQTQYF	TGTGCCAGCAGGGGCCAGGACAGGGGTCAGCAGACCCAGTACTTC
TRBV15	TRBJ1-3	.	.	CATSRDSAYSGNTIYF	TGTGCCACCAGCAGAGATTCCGCGTACTCTGGAAACACCATATATTTT
TRBV10-3	TRBJ2-5	.	.	CAISVTAETQYF	TGTGCCATCTCTGTCACAGCAGAGACCCAGTACTTC
TRBV9	TRBJ2-2	.	.	CASSVGLAVELFF	TGTGCCAGCAGCGTAGGGCTAGCCGTGGAGCTGTTTTTT
TRBV5-4	TRBJ2-1	.	.	CASSPRTGGPYNEQFF	TGTGCCAGCAGCCCTAGGACCGGAGGACCCTACAATGAGCAGTTCTTC
TRBV18	TRBJ2-3	TRBD2	.	CASSGTTTDTQYF	TGTGCCAGCTCAGGGACTACCACAGATACGCAGTATTTT
TRBV6-5	TRBJ2-7	.	.	CASSSSGTATYEQYF	TGTGCCAGCAGTTCCTCCGGGACCGCTACCTACGAGCAGTACTTC
TRBV29-1	TRBJ2-5	TRBD1	.	CSVEARQGARGETQYF	TGCAGCGTTGAAGCCCGACAGGGGGCGCGAGGAGAGACCCAGTACTTC
TRBV4-2	TRBJ2-1	.	.	CASRAEATITYNEQFF	TGTGCCAGCAGGGCAGAGGCGACCATCACCTACAATGAGCAGTTCTTC
TRBV28	TRBJ1-2	TRBD1	.	CASSLENRGLFRNGYTF	TGTGCCAGCAGTTTAGAAAACAGGGGCCTCTTTCGGAATGGCTACACCTTC
TRBV13	TRBJ1-5	.	.	CASSFLDQPQHF	TGTGCCAGCAGCTTTCTAGATCAGCCCCAGCATTTT
TRBV28	TRBJ2-3	TRBD2	.	CASLDSGWSTDTQYF	TGTGCCAGTCTAGATAGCGGGTGGAGCACAGATACGCAGTATTTT
TRBV25-1	TRBJ2-1	TRBD1	.	CASSEPGTGRYNEQFF	TGTGCCAGCAGTGAGCCCGGGACAGGGCGCTACAATGAGCAGTTCTTC
TRBV6-8	TRBJ1-2	TRBD1	.	CASSSTGYGYTF	TGTGCCAGCAGTTCGACAGGGTATGGCTACACCTTC
TRBV5-6	TRBJ2-5	TRBD2	.	CASSRKLAGGETQYF	TGTGCCAGCAGCCGGAAACTAGCGGGGGGAGAGACCCAGTACTTC
TRBV6-6	TRBJ2-7	.	.	CASNAEYF	TGTGCCAGCAATGCAGAGTACTTC
TRBV19	TRBJ2-7	TRBD1	.	CASSTTGVAYEQYF	TGTGCCAGTAGTACGACAGGGGTCGCCTACGAGCAGTACTTC
TRBV11-2	TRBJ1-4	.	once	CASTDPISTNEKLFF	TGTGCCAGCACCGACCCCATCTCAACTAATGAAAAACTGTTTTTT
TRBV19	TRBJ2-5	.	.	CASSIGGQQETQYF	TGTGCCAGTAGTATTGGAGGGCAGCAAGAGACCCAGTACTTC
TRBV6-4	TRBJ1-5	.	.	CASSEGRNQPQHF	TGTGCCAGCAGTGAAGGCAGGAATCAGCCCCAGCATTTT
TRBV6-1	TRBJ1-1	TRBD1	.	CASTPTGGGTEAFF	TGTGCCAGCACACCGACAGGGGGAGGAACTGAAGCTTTCTTT
TRBV2	TRBJ2-5	.	.	CASMVQETQYF	TGTGCCAGCATGGTGCAAGAGACCCAGTACTTC
TRBV5-1	TRBJ2-5	.	.	CASSQGGAWETQYF	TGCGCCAGCAGCCAAGGGGGGGCCTGGGAGACCCAGTACTTC
TRBV5-1	TRBJ2-1	TRBD2	.	CASSLGTGTTYNEQFF	TGCGCCAGCAGCTTGGGTACCGGGACTACCTACAATGAGCAGTTCTTC
TRBV19	TRBJ2-5	TRBD2	.	CASSSGLAAGETQYF	TGTGCCAGTAGCTCGGGACTAGCGGCCGGGGAGACCCAGTACTTC
TRBV11-3	TRBJ2-2	.	.	CASSRWDTGFTGELFF	TGTGCCAGCAGCCGATGGGACACAGGGTTCACCGGGGAGCTGTTTTTT
TRBV7-9	TRBJ1-2	.	.	CASSLIPRADSNYGYTF	TGTGCCAGCAGCTTAATCCCTCGGGCGGATTCTAACTATGGCTACACCTTC
TRBV18	TRBJ2-1	.	few	CASSQRPEQFF	TGTGCCAGCTCCCAAAGGCCTGAGCAGTTCTTC
TRBV7-9	TRBJ1-6	.	.	CASSLAGAVSASPLHF	TGTGCCAGCAGCTTAGCAGGGGCGGTTTCAGCTTCACCCCTCCACTTT
TRBV28	TRBJ1-1	.	few	CASSLRAGRAFF	TGTGCCAGCAGTTTACGGGCAGGGAGAGCTTTCTTT
TRBV4-1	TRBJ2-3	TRBD2	.	CASSQDRASGGTDTQYF	TGCGCCAGCAGCCAAGATCGGGCTAGCGGGGGCACAGATACGCAGTATTTT
TRBV7-2	TRBJ1-4	TRBD1	.	CASRRDRGEKLFF	TGTGCCAGCAGGCGGGACAGGGGTGAAAAACTGTTTTTT